This TCR beta chain was sequenced during a study of OX40 agonist ivuxolimab in advanced cancers. A word on this clone: Other DNA sequences from this sample encode an identical CDR3 as well.

Only in-frame clones appear in the TCRdb table, and some are missing; sequencing was by immunoSEQ multiplex PCR. The sample has 50,000 to 70,000 clones, roughly 85% seen once; the top ten hold approximately 1.2%. The length of the CDR3 is 14 residues. J was trimmed by 2 bases and V by 4 bases; bases with no gene match: 0. From germline, CDR1 is MNHNS and CDR2 SASEGT. The V and J genes are TRBV6-1 and TRBJ1-5; TRBD1 matches at 9 bases. The sequence was obtained from an adult with an advanced solid tumor such as melanoma, head and neck, liver or kidney cancer. Sample: CD4+ or CD8+ T cells sorted from blood, taken in a trial of the OX40 agonist ivuxolimab. DNA for the CDR3: TGTGCCAGCAGTGGGACAGGGGGCAATCAGCCCCAGCATTTT. Protein: CASSGTGGNQPQHF.